The table lists the clone carrying this T cell receptor (beta chain) with many counts. Its antigen is unknown. The record originates from a study of identical twins. Study-level points and caveats: Instead of following the same donors, the conclusions were based on cross-sectional statistical analysis. Modelling approaches yielded underestimates of out-of-frame TCR alpha sharing between monozygotic twins. Part of the zero-insertion signal could reflect confounding by invariant MAIT and iNKT cells.

Template switching added a universal primer site; cDNA carried unique molecular identifiers. TCRdb analysed the 5' RACE reads with MiXCR anew, one entry per CDR3 protein. Of approximately 140,000 distinct CDR3 sequences detected, approximately 3.5% appear once; the ten largest clones hold 8.1%. Germline CDR1 is SGHRS and CDR2 is YFSETQ. The CDR3 is 15 residues long. V shed 5 bases and J shed 4 bases, with 16 bases lying between them. The genes are TRBV5-1 and TRBJ1-3; D not resolved. The sample taken for sequencing was memory T cells sorted from blood. The sequence came from a man between 18 and 29 years old in good health. CDR3 in DNA: TGCGCCAGCAGACCCGACCGGGCCGTCGGAAACACCATATATTTT. Protein product: CASRPDRAVGNTIYF. The complete variable domain, with remaining parts taken from reference TRBV5-1 and TRBJ1-3, reads KAGVTQTPRYLIKTRGQQVTLSCSPISGHRSVSWYQQTPGQGLQFLFEYFSETQRNKGNFPGRFSGRQFSNSRSEMNVSTLELGDSALYLCASRPDRAVGNTIYFGEGSWLTVV.